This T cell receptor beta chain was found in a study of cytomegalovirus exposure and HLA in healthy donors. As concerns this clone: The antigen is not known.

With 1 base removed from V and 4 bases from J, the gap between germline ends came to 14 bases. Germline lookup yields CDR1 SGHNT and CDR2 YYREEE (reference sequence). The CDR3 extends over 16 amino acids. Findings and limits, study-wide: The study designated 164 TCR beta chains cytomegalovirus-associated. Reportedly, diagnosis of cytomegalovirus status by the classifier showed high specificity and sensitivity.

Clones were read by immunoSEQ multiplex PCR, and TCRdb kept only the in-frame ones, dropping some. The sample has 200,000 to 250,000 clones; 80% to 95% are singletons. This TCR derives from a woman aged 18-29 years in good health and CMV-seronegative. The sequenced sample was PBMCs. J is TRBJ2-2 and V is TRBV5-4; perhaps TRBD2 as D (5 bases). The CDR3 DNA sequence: TGTGCCAGCAGCTTGAGGGTCCCTGCGGGCACCGGGGAGCTGTTTTTT. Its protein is CASSLRVPAGTGELFF.